This is a list of T cell receptor beta chains from one sample in a study of cytomegalovirus exposure and HLA in healthy donors. Here immunoSEQ multiplex PCR was the method, and the copy in TCRdb shows in-frame clones only, minus some. The sample has 200,000 to 250,000 clones, approximately 81% seen once. Specimen: PBMCs. The receptor set was obtained from a human donor in good health. Each CDR3 is given with its conserved first and last residue. The D gene is left open where the match is weak. A row's size may be missing; if present it is once, few, many or a size class.

v_call: TRBV5-1; j_call: TRBJ2-7; d_call: TRBD2; clone_size: .; cdr3_aa: CASSWQTSGRKYEQYF; cdr3_nt: TGCGCCAGCAGCTGGCAGACTAGCGGGAGAAAATACGAGCAGTACTTC
v_call: TRBV7-8; j_call: TRBJ2-7; d_call: .; clone_size: .; cdr3_aa: CASSSTGKWRAYEQYF; cdr3_nt: TGTGCCAGCAGCTCGACTGGAAAATGGAGAGCCTACGAGCAGTACTTC
v_call: TRBV5-1; j_call: TRBJ1-3; d_call: TRBD1; clone_size: .; cdr3_aa: CASSTGTGTGNTIYF; cdr3_nt: TGCGCCAGCAGCACCGGGACAGGGACTGGAAACACCATATATTTT
v_call: TRBV7-8; j_call: TRBJ2-5; d_call: .; clone_size: .; cdr3_aa: CASSQGGGGETQYF; cdr3_nt: TGTGCCAGCAGCCAAGGAGGGGGCGGGGAGACCCAGTACTTC
v_call: TRBV29-1; j_call: TRBJ2-7; d_call: TRBD1; clone_size: .; cdr3_aa: CSVGETGYEQYF; cdr3_nt: TGCAGCGTTGGGGAGACAGGGTACGAGCAGTACTTC
v_call: TRBV9; j_call: TRBJ2-1; d_call: TRBD1; clone_size: .; cdr3_aa: CASSVEGQGTNEQFF; cdr3_nt: TGTGCCAGCAGCGTAGAGGGACAGGGAACCAATGAGCAGTTCTTC
v_call: TRBV11-3; j_call: TRBJ2-1; d_call: .; clone_size: .; cdr3_aa: CASSLGGAYNEQFF; cdr3_nt: TGTGCCAGCAGCTTAGGGGGGGCCTACAATGAGCAGTTCTTC
v_call: TRBV7-9; j_call: TRBJ1-3; d_call: .; clone_size: .; cdr3_aa: CASSLGAGNSGNTIYF; cdr3_nt: TGTGCCAGCAGCCTTGGGGCTGGGAACTCTGGAAACACCATATATTTT
v_call: TRBV10-3; j_call: TRBJ2-3; d_call: TRBD1; clone_size: once; cdr3_aa: CAISGKGQGSDTQYF; cdr3_nt: TGTGCCATCAGTGGGAAGGGACAGGGCTCAGATACGCAGTATTTT
v_call: TRBV6-1; j_call: TRBJ1-3; d_call: .; clone_size: .; cdr3_aa: CASSESSGELGNTIYF; cdr3_nt: TGTGCCAGCAGTGAATCCTCCGGGGAACTCGGAAACACCATATATTTT
v_call: TRBV12-5; j_call: TRBJ2-3; d_call: TRBD2; clone_size: few; cdr3_aa: CASGLVVTSGRAWGHSDTQYF; cdr3_nt: TGTGCTAGTGGTTTGGTAGTAACTAGCGGGAGGGCCTGGGGCCATTCAGATACGCAGTATTTT
v_call: TRBV7-9; j_call: TRBJ1-4; d_call: .; clone_size: .; cdr3_aa: CASSLSETANEKLFF; cdr3_nt: TGTGCCAGCAGCTTGTCCGAGACAGCTAATGAAAAACTGTTTTTT
v_call: TRBV7-9; j_call: TRBJ2-7; d_call: TRBD2; clone_size: .; cdr3_aa: CASSPRNSGPGEQYF; cdr3_nt: TGTGCCAGCAGCCCACGCAATAGCGGGCCCGGCGAGCAGTACTTC
v_call: TRBV7-9; j_call: TRBJ1-1; d_call: .; clone_size: .; cdr3_aa: CASSLEESSEAFF; cdr3_nt: TGTGCCAGCAGCTTAGAGGAGAGTAGCGAGGCTTTCTTT
v_call: TRBV4-1; j_call: TRBJ2-3; d_call: .; clone_size: .; cdr3_aa: CASSQEQGKRTDTQYF; cdr3_nt: TGCGCCAGCAGCCAAGAACAGGGAAAAAGGACGGATACGCAGTATTTT
v_call: TRBV5-1; j_call: TRBJ1-2; d_call: .; clone_size: once; cdr3_aa: CASSLQGEGNYGYTF; cdr3_nt: TGCGCCAGCAGCTTACAGGGTGAGGGGAACTATGGCTACACCTTC
v_call: TRBV7-6; j_call: TRBJ2-5; d_call: TRBD1; clone_size: .; cdr3_aa: CASSAGQAQETQYF; cdr3_nt: TGTGCCAGCAGCGCGGGACAGGCCCAAGAGACCCAGTACTTC
v_call: TRBV2; j_call: TRBJ2-1; d_call: .; clone_size: .; cdr3_aa: CASYTENNEQFF; cdr3_nt: TGTGCCAGCTACACAGAGAACAATGAGCAGTTCTTC
v_call: TRBV7-7; j_call: TRBJ2-3; d_call: .; clone_size: .; cdr3_aa: CASSPRGYPDTQYF; cdr3_nt: TGTGCTAGCAGCCCCCGCGGGTATCCAGATACGCAGTATTTT
v_call: TRBV5-6; j_call: TRBJ2-7; d_call: TRBD2; clone_size: .; cdr3_aa: CASSLVPAGNYEQYF; cdr3_nt: TGTGCCAGCAGCTTGGTTCCAGCGGGAAACTACGAGCAGTACTTC
v_call: TRBV19; j_call: TRBJ2-7; d_call: .; clone_size: .; cdr3_aa: CASSTDTRMTSYEQYF; cdr3_nt: TGTGCCAGTAGTACCGACACACGCATGACCTCCTACGAGCAGTACTTC
v_call: TRBV6-6; j_call: TRBJ1-5; d_call: TRBD1; clone_size: .; cdr3_aa: CASSYEGARQPQHF; cdr3_nt: TGTGCCAGCAGTTACGAGGGGGCTCGTCAGCCCCAGCATTTT
v_call: TRBV5-5; j_call: TRBJ1-2; d_call: .; clone_size: .; cdr3_aa: CASKSFAGRGYTF; cdr3_nt: TGTGCCAGCAAGAGCTTCGCAGGGCGCGGCTACACCTTC
v_call: TRBV21-1; j_call: TRBJ2-7; d_call: .; clone_size: .; cdr3_aa: CASSKVAEGSYEQYF; cdr3_nt: .
v_call: TRBV19; j_call: TRBJ1-1; d_call: .; clone_size: once; cdr3_aa: CASRGHRWDTEAFF; cdr3_nt: TGTGCCAGTAGAGGACACCGATGGGACACTGAAGCTTTCTTT
v_call: TRBV7-9; j_call: TRBJ2-7; d_call: TRBD2; clone_size: .; cdr3_aa: CASSGGGLAGLVQYF; cdr3_nt: TGTGCCAGCAGCGGGGGAGGACTAGCGGGATTGGTGCAGTACTTC
v_call: TRBV28; j_call: TRBJ2-1; d_call: .; clone_size: .; cdr3_aa: CASSPWTGGVEQFF; cdr3_nt: TGTGCCAGCAGTCCTTGGACAGGAGGGGTTGAGCAGTTCTTC
v_call: TRBV4-1; j_call: TRBJ2-3; d_call: TRBD1; clone_size: .; cdr3_aa: CASSQWDSSTDTQYF; cdr3_nt: TGCGCCAGCAGCCAATGGGACAGCAGCACAGATACGCAGTATTTT
v_call: TRBV10-3; j_call: TRBJ2-5; d_call: TRBD2; clone_size: .; cdr3_aa: CAISAGTSGRPFQETQYF; cdr3_nt: TGTGCCATCAGCGCCGGGACTAGCGGGAGGCCGTTCCAAGAGACCCAGTACTTC
v_call: TRBV7-9; j_call: TRBJ2-1; d_call: TRBD2; clone_size: .; cdr3_aa: CSSSAKTSGSSSNEQFF; cdr3_nt: TGTTCCAGCAGCGCTAAAACTAGCGGGAGTTCGTCCAATGAGCAGTTCTTC
v_call: TRBV2; j_call: TRBJ1-2; d_call: TRBD1; clone_size: .; cdr3_aa: CASSEERGPYTF; cdr3_nt: TGTGCCAGCAGTGAAGAAAGGGGGCCCTACACCTTC
v_call: TRBV5-1; j_call: TRBJ2-7; d_call: TRBD1; clone_size: .; cdr3_aa: CASSTGQVVVSYEQYF; cdr3_nt: TGCGCCAGCAGCACCGGACAGGTGGTAGTCTCCTACGAGCAGTACTTC
v_call: TRBV10-2; j_call: TRBJ1-5; d_call: .; clone_size: .; cdr3_aa: CASTESGGHQPQHF; cdr3_nt: TGCGCCAGCACCGAAAGCGGGGGCCACCAGCCCCAGCATTTT
v_call: TRBV11-2; j_call: TRBJ1-2; d_call: .; clone_size: once; cdr3_aa: CASSRGAGDYGYTF; cdr3_nt: TGTGCCAGCAGCCGGGGGGCAGGCGACTATGGCTACACCTTC
v_call: TRBV4-3; j_call: TRBJ2-7; d_call: TRBD1; clone_size: .; cdr3_aa: CASSQLTGTVPYEQYF; cdr3_nt: TGCGCCAGCAGCCAACTAACCGGGACAGTCCCCTACGAGCAGTACTTC
v_call: TRBV7-7; j_call: TRBJ2-7; d_call: .; clone_size: .; cdr3_aa: CASSPGGGGTYEQYF; cdr3_nt: TGTGCTAGCAGCCCTGGGGGCGGGGGAACCTACGAGCAGTACTTC
v_call: TRBV27; j_call: TRBJ2-5; d_call: TRBD1; clone_size: once; cdr3_aa: CASSPSTGKETQYF; cdr3_nt: TGTGCCAGCAGTCCGTCGACAGGGAAGGAGACCCAGTACTTC
v_call: TRBV7-2; j_call: TRBJ2-7; d_call: TRBD1; clone_size: once; cdr3_aa: CASSLDRGRPEQYF; cdr3_nt: TGTGCCAGCAGCTTAGACAGGGGGCGTCCCGAGCAGTACTTC
v_call: TRBV7-9; j_call: TRBJ1-2; d_call: .; clone_size: .; cdr3_aa: CASSSHQASSGGYTF; cdr3_nt: TGTGCCAGCAGCTCCCATCAGGCCTCGTCAGGCGGCTACACCTTC
v_call: TRBV21-1; j_call: TRBJ2-5; d_call: .; clone_size: .; cdr3_aa: CASSPGDRGLSGRQETQYF; cdr3_nt: TGTGCCAGCAGCCCCGGGGACAGGGGGCTAAGCGGGAGACAAGAGACCCAGTACTTC
v_call: TRBV6-7; j_call: TRBJ1-3; d_call: .; clone_size: once; cdr3_aa: CASTGHRLEPIYF; cdr3_nt: TGTGCCAGCACGGGACACAGGCTAGAACCCATATATTTT
v_call: TRBV5-1; j_call: TRBJ1-4; d_call: TRBD1; clone_size: few; cdr3_aa: CASSPGTGANEKLFF; cdr3_nt: TGCGCCAGCAGCCCCGGGACAGGAGCTAATGAAAAACTGTTTTTT
v_call: TRBV28; j_call: TRBJ1-2; d_call: .; clone_size: .; cdr3_aa: CASRTTVNYGYTF; cdr3_nt: TGTGCCAGCAGAACCACAGTGAACTATGGCTACACCTTC
v_call: TRBV16; j_call: TRBJ1-2; d_call: TRBD1; clone_size: .; cdr3_aa: CASSLRQGGSAPNYGYTF; cdr3_nt: TGTGCCAGCAGCCTACGACAGGGGGGCTCAGCCCCTAACTATGGCTACACCTTC
v_call: TRBV5-8; j_call: TRBJ2-2; d_call: TRBD2; clone_size: .; cdr3_aa: CASSKAGLITGELFF; cdr3_nt: TGTGCCAGCAGCAAGGCGGGACTAATCACCGGGGAGCTGTTTTTT
v_call: TRBV4-1; j_call: TRBJ1-1; d_call: .; clone_size: few; cdr3_aa: CASSQPGGMNTEAFF; cdr3_nt: TGCGCCAGCAGCCAACCGGGGGGCATGAACACTGAAGCTTTCTTT
v_call: TRBV11-2; j_call: TRBJ2-1; d_call: TRBD2; clone_size: .; cdr3_aa: CASSSTRLAPYNEQFF; cdr3_nt: TGTGCCAGCAGCTCAACTCGACTAGCTCCATACAATGAGCAGTTCTTC
v_call: TRBV6-1; j_call: TRBJ2-1; d_call: TRBD2; clone_size: .; cdr3_aa: CASSGGGRLAGVFNEQFF; cdr3_nt: TGTGCCAGCAGTGGGGGAGGGAGACTAGCGGGAGTTTTTAATGAGCAGTTCTTC